This entry concerns a single TCR beta chain. The CDR3 is 13 amino acids. V shed 10 bases, J shed 1 base, and the junction held 4 bases outside the gene matches. Looked up from germline, CDR1 is MNHEY and CDR2 is SVGAGI. Per the authors' pipeline: Nucleated cell number was recorded as an estimate derived from reference gene primer amplification. Produced via immunoSEQ multiplex PCR; TCRdb's table is partial and in-frame only. V and J calls and clone size come straight from that table; D and trimming were deduced from the DNA. There are about 140,000 clones in the sample; over 70% occur only once, and about 11% lies in the top ten. This entry belongs to a study of blood T cell repertoires in COVID-19. Looking at the study overall: From T cells, B-cell-depleted T cells, or PBMCs came the material, which was cDNA or gDNA.

Sequences were obtained from PBMCs or T cells enriched from blood (not recorded which). The receptor comes from a man in his sixties who had recovered from COVID-19. This chain connects TRBV6-5 to TRBJ1-5; the match to TRBD1 covers 7 bases. Here the CDR3 reads CAIKGQSNQPQHF. Written as DNA, the CDR3 is TGTGCCATCAAGGGACAGAGCAATCAGCCCCAGCATTTT.